This entry concerns a single T cell receptor (beta chain). The antigen is not known. This sample was taken from a study of monozygotic twins with inflammatory bowel disease. Overall study results and limits: Patient-specific immunosuppressive treatments may have made repertoires more variable.

TCRdb reprocessed the 5' RACE reads and stores each CDR3 protein as one record, lacking DNA. In total, the table holds some 330,000 distinct CDR3 sequences. Germline V CDR1 and CDR2: DFQATT, SNEGSKA (reference sequence). CDR3 length: 11 amino acids. This clonotype was sampled from a human donor with ulcerative colitis or Crohn's disease, or a healthy co-twin of an affected twin (not recorded which). The sample taken for sequencing was blood. The J gene is TRBJ2-4, the V gene TRBV20-1; TCRdb's D call, TRBD1, is unchecked because there is no DNA. The CDR3: CSAWGQAIQYF.